Given below is one T cell receptor (beta chain) in context. Its antigen remains unidentified. V dropped 0 bases and J dropped 3; count of bases not matched to a gene: 4. This CDR3 contains 16 residues. The germline CDR1 and CDR2 sequences are LNHDA and SQIVND (reference sequence). Clones were sequenced by immunoSEQ multiplex PCR, and TCRdb holds only the in-frame ones, with some missing. The sample consists of over 400,000 clones, approximately 92% of them appearing once. The treatment is: 15 to 20 received Ad26.COV2.S at low or high dose, single or two shots; 5 received placebo; per-sample allocation not given. Following the first vaccine or placebo injection, samples were taken on day 63. An Ad26 vector that expressed Wuhan-strain SARS-CoV-2 spike constituted the vaccine. This record belongs to a study of Ad26.COV2.S vaccination and SARS-CoV-2 variants. Study context: Intramuscularly, Ad26.COV2.S was given either once or twice, 56 days apart. The study, taken as a whole, reports: Overall T cell responses may have been underestimated by the analyses of TCR breadth and depth. Substantial post-vaccination breadth of spike-specific CD8+ and CD4+ T cell responses was reported.

The source was peripheral blood, collected in a trial of Ad26.COV2.S vaccine versus placebo. V and J are TRBV19 and TRBJ2-1, with 8 bases identical to TRBD2. The source of this sequence is a person between 18 and 65 years old who received the Ad26.COV2.S COVID-19 vaccine or a placebo. The CDR3 spells CASSIDGGGNYNEQFF. The CDR3 DNA is TGTGCCAGTAGTATAGATGGCGGGGGGAACTACAATGAGCAGTTCTTC.